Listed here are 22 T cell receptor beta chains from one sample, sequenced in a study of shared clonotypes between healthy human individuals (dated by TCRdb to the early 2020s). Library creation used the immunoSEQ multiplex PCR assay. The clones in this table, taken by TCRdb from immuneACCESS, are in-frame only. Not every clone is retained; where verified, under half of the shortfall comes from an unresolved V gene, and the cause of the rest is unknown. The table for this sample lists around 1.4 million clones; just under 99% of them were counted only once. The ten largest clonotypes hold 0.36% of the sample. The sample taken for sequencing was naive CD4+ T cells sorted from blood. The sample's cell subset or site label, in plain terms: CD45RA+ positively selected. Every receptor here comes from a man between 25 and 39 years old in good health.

CDR3 sequence (DNA): TGTGCCAGCAGCCAGGGACAGGGCTCTTGGCAGCCCCAGCATTTT. Translation gives CASSQGQGSWQPQHF. This sequence joins TRBV11-2 and TRBJ1-5, with 9 bases matching TRBD1. Germline CDR1 and CDR2: SGHAT and FQNNGV. The CDR3 length is 15 residues. With 5 bases clipped from V and 7 bases from J, the junction kept 9 bases outside the gene matches.

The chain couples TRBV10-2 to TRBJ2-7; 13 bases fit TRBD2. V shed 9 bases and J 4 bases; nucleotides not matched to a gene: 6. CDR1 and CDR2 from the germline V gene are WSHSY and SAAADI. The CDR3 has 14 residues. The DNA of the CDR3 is TGCGCCAGTAGGACTAGCGGGAGTATGTACGAGCAGTACTTC. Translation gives CASRTSGSMYEQYF.

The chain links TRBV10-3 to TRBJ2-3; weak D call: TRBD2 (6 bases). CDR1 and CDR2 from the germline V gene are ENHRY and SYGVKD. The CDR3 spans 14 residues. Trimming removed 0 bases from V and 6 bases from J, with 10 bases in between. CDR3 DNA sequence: TGTGCCATCAGTGAGTCCGGGAGAACGGATACGCAGTATTTT. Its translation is CAISESGRTDTQYF.

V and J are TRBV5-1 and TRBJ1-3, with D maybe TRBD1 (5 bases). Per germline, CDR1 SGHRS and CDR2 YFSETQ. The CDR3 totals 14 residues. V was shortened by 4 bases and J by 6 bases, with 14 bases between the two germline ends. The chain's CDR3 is CASSKSRESNTIYF. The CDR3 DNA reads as TGCGCCAGCAGCAAATCCAGGGAATCAAACACCATATATTTT.

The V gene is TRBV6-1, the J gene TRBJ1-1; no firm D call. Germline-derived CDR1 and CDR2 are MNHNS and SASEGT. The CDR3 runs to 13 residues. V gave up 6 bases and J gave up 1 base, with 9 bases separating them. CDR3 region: CASSEDPNTEAFF. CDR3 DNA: TGTGCCAGCAGCGAGGACCCGAACACTGAAGCTTTCTTT.

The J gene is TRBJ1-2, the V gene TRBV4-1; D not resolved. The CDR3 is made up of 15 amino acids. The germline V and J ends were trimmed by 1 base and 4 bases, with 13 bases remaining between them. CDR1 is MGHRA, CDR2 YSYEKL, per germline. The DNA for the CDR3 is TGCGCCAGCAGCCAAGGTGAGGGATGGCCCTATGGCTACACCTTC. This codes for CASSQGEGWPYGYTF.

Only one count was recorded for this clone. In DNA form, the CDR3 reads TGTGCCAGCAGTTTCACCGCTGGTACTAGCGGGAGGTTTTACAATGAGCAGTTCTTC. It is translated as CASSFTAGTSGRFYNEQFF. The chain recombines TRBV28 with TRBJ2-1; 12 nucleotides agree with TRBD2. Germline assignment: CDR1 MDHEN and CDR2 SYDVKM. The CDR3 spans 19 residues. Unmatched junction bases numbered 13, after V lost 3 bases and J lost 4 bases. Full variable domain (missing parts from reference TRBV28 and TRBJ2-1): DVKVTQSSRYLVKRTGEKVFLECVQDMDHENMFWYRQDPGLGLRLIYFSYDVKMKEKGDIPEGYSVSREKKERFSLILESASTNQTSMYLCASSFTAGTSGRFYNEQFFGPGTRLTVL.

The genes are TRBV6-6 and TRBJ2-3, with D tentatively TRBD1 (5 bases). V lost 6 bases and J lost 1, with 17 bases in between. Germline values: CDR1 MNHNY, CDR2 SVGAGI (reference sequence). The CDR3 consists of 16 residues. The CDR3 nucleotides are TGTGCCAGCAGACCTCGCAGCGTCAGGGGCACAGATACGCAGTATTTT. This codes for CASRPRSVRGTDTQYF.

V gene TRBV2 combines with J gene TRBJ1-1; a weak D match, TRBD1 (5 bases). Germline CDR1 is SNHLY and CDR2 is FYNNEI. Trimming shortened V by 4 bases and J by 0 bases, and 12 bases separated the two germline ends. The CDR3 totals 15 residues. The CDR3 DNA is TGTGCCAGCAGTGTCCAGGGCCCAATGAACACTGAAGCTTTCTTT. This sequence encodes CASSVQGPMNTEAFF.

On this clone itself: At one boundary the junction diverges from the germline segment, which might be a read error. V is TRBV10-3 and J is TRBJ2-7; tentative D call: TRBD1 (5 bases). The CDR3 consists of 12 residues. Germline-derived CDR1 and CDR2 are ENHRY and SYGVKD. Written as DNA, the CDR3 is TGTGCCGTCAGGGATTTCGACTACGAGCAGTACTTC. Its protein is CAVRDFDYEQYF.

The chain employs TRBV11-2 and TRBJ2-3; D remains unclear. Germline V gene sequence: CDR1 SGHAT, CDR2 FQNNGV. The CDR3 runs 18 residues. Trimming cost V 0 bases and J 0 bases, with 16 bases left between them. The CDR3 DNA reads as TGTGCCAGCAGCTTAGAACTCGGAGCCACTGCTAGCACAGATACGCAGTATTTT. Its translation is CASSLELGATASTDTQYF.

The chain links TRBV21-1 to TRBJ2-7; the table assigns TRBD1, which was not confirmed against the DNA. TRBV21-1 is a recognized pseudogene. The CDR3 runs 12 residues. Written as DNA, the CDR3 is TGTGCCAGCAGCAGCAGGGTCGGCGAGCAGTACTTC. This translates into CASSSRVGEQYF.

The CDR3 DNA follows: TGTGCCAGCAGCTTAGAACTAGGGAGGGCCACTGAAGCTTTCTTT. This gives the protein CASSLELGRATEAFF. V gene TRBV5-6 combines with J gene TRBJ1-1; no reliable D call. Germline V lookup: CDR1 SGHDT, CDR2 YYEEEE. This CDR3 has 15 amino acids. Trimming removed 2 bases at V and 4 bases at J, with 15 bases between.

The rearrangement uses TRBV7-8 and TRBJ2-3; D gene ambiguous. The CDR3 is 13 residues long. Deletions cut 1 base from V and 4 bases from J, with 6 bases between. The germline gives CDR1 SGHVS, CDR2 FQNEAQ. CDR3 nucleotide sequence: TGTGCCAGCAGCTTAGTCGTCCCAGATACGCAGTATTTT. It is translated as CASSLVVPDTQYF.

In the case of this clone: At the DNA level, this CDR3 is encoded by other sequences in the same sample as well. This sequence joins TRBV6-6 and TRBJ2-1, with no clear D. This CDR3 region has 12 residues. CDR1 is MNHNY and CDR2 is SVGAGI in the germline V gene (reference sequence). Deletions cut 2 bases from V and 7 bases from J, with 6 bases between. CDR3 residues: CASSYLNNEQFF. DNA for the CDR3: TGTGCCAGCAGTTACCTTAATAATGAGCAGTTCTTC.

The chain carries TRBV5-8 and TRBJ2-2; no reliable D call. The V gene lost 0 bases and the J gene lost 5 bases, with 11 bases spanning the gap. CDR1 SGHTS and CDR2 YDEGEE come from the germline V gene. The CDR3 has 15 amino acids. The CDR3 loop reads CASSLAPLETGELFF. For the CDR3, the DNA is TGTGCCAGCAGCTTGGCCCCATTGGAAACCGGGGAGCTGTTTTTT. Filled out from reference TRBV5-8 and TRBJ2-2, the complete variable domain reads EAGVTQSPTHLIKTRGQQATLRCSPISGHTSVYWYQQALGLGLQFLLWYDEGEERNRGNFPPRFSGRQFPNYSSELNVNALELEDSALYLCASSLAPLETGELFFGEGSRLTVL.

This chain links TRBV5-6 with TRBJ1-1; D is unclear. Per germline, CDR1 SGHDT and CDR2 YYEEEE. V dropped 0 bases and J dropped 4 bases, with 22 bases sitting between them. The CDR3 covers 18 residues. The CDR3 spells CASSLEEWRADGGTEAFF. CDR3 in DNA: TGTGCCAGCAGCTTGGAGGAGTGGCGGGCCGACGGAGGCACTGAAGCTTTCTTT.

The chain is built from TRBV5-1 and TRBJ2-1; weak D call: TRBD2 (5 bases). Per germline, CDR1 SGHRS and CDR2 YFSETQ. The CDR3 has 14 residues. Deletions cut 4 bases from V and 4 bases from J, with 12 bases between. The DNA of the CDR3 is TGCGCCAGCAGCCCGAGCGGATTTTACAATGAGCAGTTCTTC. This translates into CASSPSGFYNEQFF. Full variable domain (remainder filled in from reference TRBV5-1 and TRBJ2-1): KAGVTQTPRYLIKTRGQQVTLSCSPISGHRSVSWYQQTPGQGLQFLFEYFSETQRNKGNFPGRFSGRQFSNSRSEMNVSTLELGDSALYLCASSPSGFYNEQFFGPGTRLTVL.

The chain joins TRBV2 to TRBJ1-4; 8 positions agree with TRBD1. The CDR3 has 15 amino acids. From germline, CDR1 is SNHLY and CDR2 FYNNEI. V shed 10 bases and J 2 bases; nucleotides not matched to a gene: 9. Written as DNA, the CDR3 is TGTGCCACCATACCGGACAGGGTTACTAATGAAAAACTGTTTTTT. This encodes CATIPDRVTNEKLFF.

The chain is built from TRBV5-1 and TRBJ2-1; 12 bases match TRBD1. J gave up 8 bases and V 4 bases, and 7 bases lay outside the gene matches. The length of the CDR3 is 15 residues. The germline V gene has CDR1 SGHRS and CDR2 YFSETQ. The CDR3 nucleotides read TGCGCCAGCAGCAAGCCGGGACAGGGGGCGTATGAGCAGTTCTTC. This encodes CASSKPGQGAYEQFF.

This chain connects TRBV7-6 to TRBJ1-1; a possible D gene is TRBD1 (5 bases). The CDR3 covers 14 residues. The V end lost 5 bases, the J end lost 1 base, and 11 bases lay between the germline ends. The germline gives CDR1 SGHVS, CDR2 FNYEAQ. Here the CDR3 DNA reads TGTGCCAGCAGCCCCGGACACTCGAACACTGAAGCTTTCTTT. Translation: CASSPGHSNTEAFF.

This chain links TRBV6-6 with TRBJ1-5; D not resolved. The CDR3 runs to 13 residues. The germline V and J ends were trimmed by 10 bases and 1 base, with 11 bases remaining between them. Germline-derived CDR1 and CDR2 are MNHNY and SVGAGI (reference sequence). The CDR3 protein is CATEQDSNQPQHF. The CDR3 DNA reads TGTGCCACCGAACAAGACAGCAATCAGCCCCAGCATTTT.